This TCR beta chain was sequenced for a study of blood T cell repertoires in COVID-19. About the study: In each case, the material was cDNA or gDNA derived from T cells, B-cell-depleted T cells, or PBMCs.

Source study methods: Cell counts per sample came from amplifying reference gene primers. Clones were sequenced by immunoSEQ multiplex PCR, and TCRdb holds only the in-frame ones, with some missing. The D gene and trimming were derived from the DNA, and the V and J assignments and clone size from that table. This sample carries some 66,000 clones, 60% to 85% of them seen once, and the ten largest clones take 45% to 65%. V lost 2 bases and J 3 bases, leaving 10 bases between the germline ends. CDR1 and CDR2 from the germline V gene are SGDLS and YYNGEE. The CDR3 spans 14 residues. The TCR comes from a woman over 75 with acute or convalescent COVID-19. J is TRBJ2-3 and V is TRBV9, with TRBD2 as a possible D gene (6 bases). Sequencing was carried out using peripheral blood. The CDR3 reads CASSVEGGTDTQYF. The CDR3 region has the DNA TGTGCCAGCAGCGTGGAGGGAGGTACAGATACGCAGTATTTT.